The clone carrying this TCR beta chain was counted a few times. Its antigen is not identified. This sample stems from a study of early T cells in non-severe SARS-CoV-2 infection. Looking at the study overall: Sequenced bulk RNA came from whole blood that was unsorted, and chains were unpaired.

Findings of the study overall: Private and CD4 specificities were missed by VDJdb matching, which favored anti-spike CD8 responses.

CDR1 is SQVTM, CDR2 ANQGSEA, per germline. The CDR3 is made up of 12 amino acids. Between the trimmed V and J ends, which lost 6 bases and 2 bases, there was a span of 10 bases. Unique molecular identifier tags were affixed to discrete cDNA molecules. One entry per CDR3 protein results from TCRdb running MiXCR on the 5' RACE reads. The profile shows over 90,000 distinct CDR3 sequences, approximately 12% of them singletons. The sequencing here drew on whole blood, taken at baseline. This TCR came from an adult who was a healthcare worker with PCR-confirmed SARS-CoV-2 infection or an uninfected control (not recorded which). The V gene is TRBV29-1, the J gene TRBJ2-5; D is possibly TRBD1 (5 bases). CDR3 in amino acids: CSVAQVQETQYF. CDR3 DNA sequence: TGCAGCGTGGCACAGGTACAAGAGACCCAGTACTTC.